The sequence of this T cell receptor beta chain was determined in a study of blood T cell repertoires in COVID-19. Clinical histories supplied by participants themselves formed the basis of cohort assignment. What the recovered Cohort 3 donors had was two negative PCRs, clearance, or symptom resolution. J was trimmed by 4 bases and V by 3 bases; bases with no gene match: 6. Germline V gives CDR1 DFQATT, CDR2 SNEGSKA (reference sequence). CDR3 length: 14 residues. Under the authors' procedure: Reference gene primer amplification gave estimated nucleated cell counts. Sequencing used immunoSEQ multiplex PCR; TCRdb keeps in-frame clones, though not all of them. Clone size and V and J calls were adopted from that table, with D and trimming inferred from the DNA. The data show 160,000 or so clones, with roughly 84% seen just once and around 15% held by the top ten.

The receptor was isolated from a man aged 50 to 60 who had recovered from COVID-19. The sample taken for sequencing was PBMCs or T cells enriched from blood (not recorded which). This sequence joins TRBV20-1 and TRBJ2-7; 10 bases agree with TRBD1. The CDR3 DNA is TGCAGTGCTAGTTCCAGGACAGGGGGATACGAGCAGTACTTC. This encodes CSASSRTGGYEQYF.